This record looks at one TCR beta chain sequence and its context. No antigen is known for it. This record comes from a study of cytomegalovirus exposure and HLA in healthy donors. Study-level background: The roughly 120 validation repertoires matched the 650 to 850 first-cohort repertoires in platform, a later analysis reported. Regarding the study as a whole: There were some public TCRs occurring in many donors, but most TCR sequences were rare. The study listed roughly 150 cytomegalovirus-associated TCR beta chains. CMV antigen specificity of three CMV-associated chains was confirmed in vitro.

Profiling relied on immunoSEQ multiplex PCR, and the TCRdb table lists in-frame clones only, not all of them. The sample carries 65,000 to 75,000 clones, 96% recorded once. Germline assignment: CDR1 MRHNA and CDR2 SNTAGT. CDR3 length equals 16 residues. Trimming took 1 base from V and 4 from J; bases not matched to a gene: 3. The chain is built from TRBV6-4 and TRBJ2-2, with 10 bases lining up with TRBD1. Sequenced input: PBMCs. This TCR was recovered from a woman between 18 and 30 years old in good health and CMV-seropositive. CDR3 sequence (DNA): TGTGCCAGCAGTGACTGGGACAGGGGAATCACCGGGGAGCTGTTTTTT. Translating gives CASSDWDRGITGELFF.